Below are 22 T cell receptor beta chains sequenced from a single sample in a study of T-cell memory formation after mild COVID-19. Each CDR3 protein is one row after TCRdb ran MiXCR on the 5' RACE reads. This sample carries about 560,000 distinct CDR3 sequences, 15% to 20% of them seen once, and the ten largest clones take roughly 8.2%. Source material: PBMCs or a T cell subset sorted from them (not recorded which). These receptor sequences come from an adult woman who had mild COVID-19 (a few samples of this study predate the infection). Cell type and time point are not known.

The table lists this clonotype with many counts. This chain links TRBV6-1 with TRBJ1-6; TRBD1 might be the D (5 bases). The CDR3 covers 15 residues. Trimming removed 2 bases from V and 9 bases from J, with 14 bases in between. Germline loops: CDR1 MNHNS, CDR2 SASEGT. The CDR3 protein is CASSELQGTGSPLHF. In DNA form, the CDR3 reads TGTGCCAGCAGTGAATTGCAGGGAACGGGTTCACCCCTCCACTTT.

This clonotype has more than one count but fewer than ten. The chain uses TRBV5-1 and TRBJ2-4; possible D gene TRBD2, 5 bases. The ends were cut back, 4 bases at V and 10 bases at J, with 21 bases in the middle. The V gene's germline CDR1 is SGHRS and CDR2 YFSETQ. This CDR3 has 15 amino acids. CDR3 nucleotides: TGCGCCAGCAGCATAGACCGTGAGGATGGGAGAATTCAGTACTTC. Translation: CASSIDREDGRIQYF.

This sequence joins TRBV9 and TRBJ1-1; no reliable D call. The length of the CDR3 is 14 residues. Germline CDR1 is SGDLS and CDR2 is YYNGEE. Between the trimmed V and J ends, which lost 4 bases and 2 bases, there was a span of 12 bases. CDR3 DNA sequence: TGTGCCAGCAGCCCCCGGACTAAAAACACTGAAGCTTTCTTT. Translated: CASSPRTKNTEAFF. Variable domain in full (rest from reference TRBV9 and TRBJ1-1): DSGVTQTPKHLITATGQRVTLRCSPRSGDLSVYWYQQSLDQGLQFLIQYYNGEERAKGNILERFSAQQFPDLHSELNLSSLELGDSALYFCASSPRTKNTEAFFGQGTRLTVV.

CDR3 nucleotides: TGCAGTGCTAGAGACCCTCTCGATACTAAGGGGACCTACGAGCAGTACTTC. Its translation: CSARDPLDTKGTYEQYF. The rearrangement joins TRBV20-1 to TRBJ2-7, with TRBD1 as a possible D gene (5 bases). Germline V gene data show CDR1 as DFQATT and CDR2 as SNEGSKA (reference sequence). The CDR3 is 17 amino acids. V shed 0 bases and J shed 2 bases, with 20 bases lying between them.

As for this clonotype: Relative to the germline gene, one junction end is altered; a read error may explain this. The gene calls are TRBV29-1 and TRBJ1-1, with no clear D. The CDR3 covers 13 residues. Germline CDR1 and CDR2: SQVTM and ANQGSEA. As DNA, the CDR3 is TGCAGCGTCATCACACCTTTGAACACTGGAGCTTTCTTT. Translating gives CSVITPLNTGAFF.

The chain uses TRBV11-2 and TRBJ2-2; D is possibly TRBD2 (5 bases). V lost 1 base to trimming and J lost 2 bases, with 11 bases between them. CDR1 is SGHAT, CDR2 FQNNGV, per germline. This CDR3 spans 16 amino acids. The CDR3 nucleotides are TGTGCCAGCAGCTTAGTACCGGGATACAACACCGGGGAGCTGTTTTTT. It yields the protein CASSLVPGYNTGELFF. Variable domain in full (rest from reference TRBV11-2 and TRBJ2-2): EAGVAQSPRYKIIEKRQSVAFWCNPISGHATLYWYQQILGQGPKLLIQFQNNGVVDDSQLPKDRFSAERLKGVDSTLKIQPAKLEDSAVYLCASSLVPGYNTGELFFGEGSRLTVL.

In its sample, this clonotype was seen a few times. In DNA form, the CDR3 reads TGTGCCAGCAGTTTAGCCGTAGGGGTAACCGGGGAGCTGTTTTTT. It yields the protein CASSLAVGVTGELFF. This chain connects TRBV12-3 or TRBV12-4 to TRBJ2-2; tentative D call: TRBD1 (5 bases). The CDR3 contains 15 residues. Trimming took off 0 bases at V and 5 bases at J, with 10 bases between the two ends.

The chain uses TRBV6-1 and TRBJ2-3, with D possibly matching TRBD2 (6 bases). The CDR3 contains 15 residues. Germline V gene data show CDR1 as MNHNS and CDR2 as SASEGT. Trimming stripped 0 bases from V and 4 bases from J, with 11 bases between. CDR3 in DNA: TGTGCCAGCAGTGAAGCGGGGGGAGGTGCAGATACGCAGTATTTT. It codes for CASSEAGGGADTQYF.

The sample holds a few counts of this clonotype. The CDR3 bases are TGTGCCAGCAGCCATCCGACCGGGACAGCGGAGACCCAGTACTTC. Translated: CASSHPTGTAETQYF. The V and J genes are TRBV3-1 and TRBJ2-5; 7 bases line up with TRBD1. CDR3 size: 15 residues. V lost 3 bases and J lost 5; bases outside the gene matches: 9. CDR1 is LGHDT, CDR2 YNNKEL, per germline (reference sequence).

This clonotype showed up just a few times. The chain uses TRBV19 and TRBJ1-2; D is ambiguous. Trimming removed 4 bases at V and 0 bases at J, with 15 bases between. The CDR3 is made up of 16 amino acids. Germline-derived CDR1 and CDR2 are LNHDA and SQIVND (reference sequence). Here the CDR3 reads CASSTQRRAANYGYTF. CDR3 bases: TGTGCCAGTAGTACTCAGCGGCGGGCAGCTAACTATGGCTACACCTTC.

The chain is built from TRBV20-1 and TRBJ1-1, with a possible D match to TRBD1 (5 bases). Germline CDR1 is DFQATT and CDR2 is SNEGSKA (reference sequence). The CDR3 extends over 14 amino acids. V dropped 1 base and J dropped 2 bases, with 11 bases sitting between them. CDR3 nucleotide sequence: TGCAGTGCTAGAGTTCAGGGCCCAAACACTGAAGCTTTCTTT. It yields the protein CSARVQGPNTEAFF.

This clonotype was seen more than once but under ten times. The chain couples TRBV6-5 to TRBJ1-4; 7 positions match TRBD1. There are 12 residues in the CDR3. V was clipped by 8 bases and J by 8 bases; unmatched bases: 5. Germline lookup yields CDR1 MNHEY and CDR2 SVGAGI. CDR3 DNA sequence: TGTGCCAGCGGCCAGGGGGACGAAAAACTGTTTTTT. Translating it yields CASGQGDEKLFF.

The V and J genes are TRBV9 and TRBJ2-3; D unresolved. The CDR3 length is 15 residues. The germline V and J ends were trimmed by 1 base and 2 bases, with 11 bases remaining between them. Per germline, CDR1 SGDLS and CDR2 YYNGEE. CDR3 amino acids: CASSVSRYDTDTQYF. CDR3 DNA sequence: TGTGCCAGCAGCGTATCGCGCTACGACACAGATACGCAGTATTTT.

This clonotype was observed a handful of times. This sequence joins TRBV5-1 and TRBJ1-2; 8 bases match TRBD1. This CDR3 has 14 amino acids. Germline lookup yields CDR1 SGHRS and CDR2 YFSETQ. Trimming cost V 0 bases and J 4 bases; bases outside gene matches: 2. The CDR3 nucleotides read TGCGCCAGCAGCTTGGAGACAGGGGCCTATGGCTACACCTTC. It encodes CASSLETGAYGYTF.

This clonotype was seen once. The V gene is TRBV24-1, the J gene TRBJ1-2, with D unresolved. CDR1 is KGHDR, CDR2 SFDVKD, per germline. V was trimmed by 0 bases and J by 6 bases, leaving 10 bases between them. The CDR3 runs to 14 residues. CDR3 protein: CATSDLSQIHGYTF. The CDR3 DNA is TGTGCCACCAGTGATTTGTCTCAGATTCATGGCTACACCTTC.

CDR3 coding DNA: TGTGCCAGCAGCTTAGGCGGGATCAACACCGGGGAGCTGTTTTTT. Its translation is CASSLGGINTGELFF. V is TRBV5-5 and J is TRBJ2-2; tentative D call: TRBD2 (6 bases). The CDR3 has 15 residues. Between the trimmed V and J ends, which lost 2 bases and 2 bases, there was a span of 10 bases. CDR1 is SGHKS, CDR2 YYEKEE, per germline (reference sequence). Based on the CDR3 plus reference TRBV5-5 and TRBJ2-2, the full variable domain is DAGVTQSPTHLIKTRGQQVTLRCSPISGHKSVSWYQQVLGQGPQFIFQYYEKEERGRGNFPDRFSARQFPNYSSELNVNALLLGDSALYLCASSLGGINTGELFFGEGSRLTVL.

In this sample, this clonotype turned up a few times. This chain joins TRBV24-1 and TRBJ1-5, with D perhaps TRBD1 (5 bases). Trimming took off 9 bases at V and 6 bases at J, with 17 bases between the two ends. Per germline, CDR1 KGHDR and CDR2 SFDVKD. The CDR3 runs 14 residues. The CDR3 nucleotides read TGTGCCACCCAGGGTTTAGGGCTAGGTCAGCCCCAGCATTTT. Translation gives CATQGLGLGQPQHF.

There are a few counts of this clonotype. The chain recombines TRBV3-1 with TRBJ1-1; the match to TRBD1 covers 11 bases. Germline values: CDR1 LGHDT, CDR2 YNNKEL (reference sequence). CDR3 length equals 13 residues. V lost 3 bases to trimming and J lost 10 bases; unmatched junction nucleotides: 4. CDR3 DNA sequence: TGTGCCAGCAGCCAGGAGGGGACAGGGGGAGCTTTCTTT. Protein product: CASSQEGTGGAFF.

In this sample, this clonotype turned up a few times. This chain uses TRBV7-8 with TRBJ1-1; D not certain. The CDR3 is 13 residues long. The V and J ends lost 1 base and 8 bases respectively, with 11 bases between them. Germline V gene data show CDR1 as SGHVS and CDR2 as FQNEAQ. The CDR3 spells CASSLGREGEAFF. CDR3 coding DNA: TGTGCCAGCAGCTTAGGCAGAGAGGGAGAAGCTTTCTTT.

The chain recombines TRBV4-1 with TRBJ2-3; maybe TRBD2 (6 bases). Trimming shortened V by 4 bases and J by 6 bases, and 14 bases separated the two germline ends. This CDR3 region has 14 residues. From germline, CDR1 is MGHRA and CDR2 YSYEKL. The chain's CDR3 is CASSLRAGKDTQYF. The CDR3 nucleotides read TGCGCCAGCAGCCTGAGGGCGGGGAAGGATACGCAGTATTTT.

This clonotype appeared a few times. This chain uses TRBV4-2 with TRBJ2-2; 8 bases map to TRBD2. The junction had 9 bases not matched to a gene; V was cut back by 0 bases and J by 6 bases. The CDR3 is made up of 17 amino acids. From germline, CDR1 is LGHNA and CDR2 YNFKEQ. The CDR3 reads CASSQEGVGGASGELFF. CDR3 bases: TGTGCCAGCAGCCAAGAGGGCGTCGGGGGGGCCTCCGGGGAGCTGTTTTTT.

CDR3 region: CSVGAGGSGRWRNIQYF. The CDR3 nucleotides are TGCAGCGTTGGAGCCGGGGGTAGCGGGAGATGGAGAAACATTCAGTACTTC. The rearrangement joins TRBV29-1 to TRBJ2-4; 9 nucleotides agree with TRBD2. The CDR3 runs to 17 residues. The germline gives CDR1 SQVTM, CDR2 ANQGSEA. V lost 4 bases and J lost 6; bases outside the gene matches: 16.